This T cell receptor (beta chain) emerged from a study of T-cell reconstitution after alpha-beta-depleted transplantation in children (dated by TCRdb to 2016 to 2017). About the full investigation: Using TCR repertoire profiling, the study quantitatively followed how T-cell immune reconstitution unfolded in children after TCRalphabeta/CD19-depleted allogeneic hematopoietic cell transplantation.

In the paper's terms, the treatment or condition label means: allogeneic hematopoietic cell transplantation with graft depleted of TCRalphabeta T cells and CD19 B cells. The children who served as transplant recipients had been given grafts of TCRalphabeta/CD19-depleted allogeneic hematopoietic cells. Receptor libraries were prepared by PCR. Sequencing used an Illumina HiSeq 2500. To normalize quantification of the TCRbeta repertoire, the TCR libraries were built with molecular barcoding that relied on unique molecular identifiers. Using fastp trimming at Q25 and MiXCR clonotype assembly, TCRdb reanalyzed the public sequencing data and kept in-frame beta chains. Identical CDR3 proteins give one entry, which carries the most common genes and DNA. The table for this sample lists 450,000 to 550,000 distinct CDR3 sequences; roughly 11% of them were counted only once. About 14% of the sample is taken by the ten largest.

Regarding this clonotype: Its antigen is still unknown. No base quality information exists; no much larger clone differs at one position.

The investigation overall reported the following: Over subsequent months, a decline in hyperexpanded clone frequencies was noted, and after one year, T-cell counts and TCRbeta diversity were mostly ascribed to newly produced T cells. In some patients, the high TCRbeta diversity seen at day 60 was put down to recipient T cells and intrathymic progenitors that had survived conditioning. The apparently early recovery of alphabetaT-cell counts about two months after transplant reportedly depended on only several hundred rapidly expanded clones that came from non-depleted graft cells.

Trimming takes 5 bases off V and 4 bases off J; junction bases not matched to a gene: 8. The CDR3 covers 15 residues, taking in both the cysteine and the phenylalanine. Kept here is only the CDR3 DNA, which spans 45 bases and is read in frame from base 1. CDR1 SGDLS and CDR2 YYNGEE were looked up in the germline V gene. The clonotype comes from a female patient aged 2-9 years who had a stem cell transplant for aplastic anemia, so the T cells may come from the graft donor. The chain was built from TRBV9 and TRBJ2-1, with 8 bases aligning to TRBD2. Here the sequenced sample was PBMCs, mostly from graft donor cells, taken 180 days after TCRalphabeta/CD19-depleted stem cell transplant. CDR3 reads: CASSWGVAGYNEQFF. The nucleotides read TGTGCCAGCAGTTGGGGAGTAGCGGGGTACAATGAGCAGTTCTTC.